This T cell receptor beta chain appears in the sequencing data of a study of spatial heterogeneity in lung cancer. Study overall: There were consistently more beta-chain sequences detected than alpha-chain sequences. There was a strong correlation between the counts of TCR transcripts measured in tumor regions and a T cell transcriptional module score that was calculated from matched bulk RNA-seq. Findings of the study overall: The study found that expanded intratumoral alpha and beta TCR counts tracked tumor mutation counts. Of tumor T cells, an estimated coverage of 5.5% to 9% was reached for alpha chains and roughly 14% for beta chains.

Indicated time point: sample taken at primary tumor resection. There were approximately 69 donors, all of them untreated patients with early-stage non-small cell lung cancer. This CDR3 has 14 residues. Germline values: CDR1 GTSNPN, CDR2 SVGIG (reference sequence). Between the trimmed V and J ends, which lost 5 bases and 7 bases, there was a span of 17 bases. In its sample, this clonotype ranks as medium-sized. Its target is not known. TCRdb re-called the 5' RACE reads with MiXCR, one entry per CDR3 protein. The table records around 12,000 distinct CDR3 sequences, about 5% of them present only once. The source material was lung tumor tissue, sampled at surgery. The origin of this receptor is a male donor with early-stage non-small cell lung cancer. The chain employs TRBV30 and TRBJ1-4; D is undetermined. The CDR3 nucleotides are TGTGCCTGGGGGCCCTACGGATGGAGTGAAAAACTGTTTTTT. Translated: CAWGPYGWSEKLFF.